This T cell receptor beta chain was captured by sequencing in a study of cytomegalovirus exposure and HLA in healthy donors. In the case of this clone: Its specificity is unknown.

Findings and caveats of the study: A later analysis reportedly found that, within productive TCRs, an Asian-associated ancestry cluster had fewer N-insertions than the mean observed across the roughly 610 donors. The study flagged about 150 TCR beta chains as cytomegalovirus-associated.

It was with 60 Vbeta and 13 Jbeta primers that the PCR ran. The repertoire was sequenced with immunoSEQ multiplex PCR; TCRdb's copy has only in-frame clones and lacks some. Of over 45,000 clones in the sample, around 80% were seen once. Trimming pared 0 bases from V and 3 bases from J, leaving 9 bases between. Germline values: CDR1 MNHEY, CDR2 SVGAGI. The CDR3 contains 15 residues. The clonotype was recovered from a boy younger than 18 in good health and CMV-seropositive. Sequenced: PBMCs. V and J are TRBV6-5 and TRBJ1-5; D may be TRBD1 (6 bases). DNA for the CDR3: TGTGCCAGCAGTTACTCGAGGGGGACCAATCAGCCCCAGCATTTT. It codes for CASSYSRGTNQPQHF.